This T cell receptor beta chain was observed in a study of blood T cell repertoires in COVID-19. Germline-derived CDR1 and CDR2 are LGHDT and YNNKEL (reference sequence). Trimming took 4 bases from V and 0 from J, leaving 16 bases between them. The CDR3 is made up of 17 amino acids. In the authors' methods: Reference gene primer amplification in the assay estimated nucleated cell counts. The protocol was immunoSEQ multiplex PCR, while the TCRdb copy is restricted to in-frame clones and leaves out a portion. Clone size and the V and J calls come from that table; the DNA yielded D and trimming. The repertoire holds roughly 87,000 clones, with 85% to 90% as singletons.

V gene TRBV3-1 (or the pseudogene TRBV3-2) combines with J gene TRBJ2-1; D gene ambiguous. Material: peripheral blood. The source of this sequence is a woman of 80 years or more with active COVID-19. As DNA, the CDR3 is TGTGCCAGCAGCCCCTTCGTCGGCGGTAGCTCCTACAATGAGCAGTTCTTC. Encoded protein: CASSPFVGGSSYNEQFF.